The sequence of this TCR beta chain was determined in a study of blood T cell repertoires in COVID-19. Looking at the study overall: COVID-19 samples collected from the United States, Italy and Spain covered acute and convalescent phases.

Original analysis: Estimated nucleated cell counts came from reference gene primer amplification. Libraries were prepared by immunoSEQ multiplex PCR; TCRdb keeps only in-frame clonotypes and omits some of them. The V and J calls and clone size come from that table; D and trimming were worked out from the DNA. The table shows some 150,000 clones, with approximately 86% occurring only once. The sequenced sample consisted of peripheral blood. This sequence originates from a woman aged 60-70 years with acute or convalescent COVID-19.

CDR3 nucleotides: TGTGCCAGCTCGGGATCTCACAACACTGAAGCTTTCTTT. Protein: CASSGSHNTEAFF. The V and J genes are TRBV9 and TRBJ1-1; D not resolved. Trimming pared 7 bases from V and 2 bases from J, leaving 12 bases between. This CDR3 comprises 13 residues. Germline V gene sequence: CDR1 SGDLS, CDR2 YYNGEE.